This is a list of T cell receptor beta chains from one sample in a study of blood T cell repertoires in COVID-19. Using immunoSEQ multiplex PCR, the repertoire was profiled, and TCRdb retains in-frame clones only, with some absent. The sample contains approximately 220,000 clones, more than 70% of which appear only once. The sequencing sample was made of peripheral blood. These receptors all come from a woman in her forties or fifties with acute or convalescent COVID-19. CDR3s include the opening cysteine and the closing phenylalanine or tryptophan. Fields, in order: D gene, J gene, clone size, CDR3 length, V gene, CDR3 DNA, CDR3 protein. D genes are given only for firm matches. Where a row states a size, it is once, few, many or the class of an expanded clone; other rows omit it.

>NA|TRBJ1-1|NA|16|TRBV19
TGTGCCAGTAGTCTTAGGACAGTTTCAAAAGGCACTGAAGCTTTCTTT
CASSLRTVSKGTEAFF
>NA|TRBJ1-3|NA|12|TRBV29-1
TGCAGCGGAGGGGGTTACGGAAACACCATATATTTT
CSGGGYGNTIYF
>TRBD2|TRBJ2-2|NA|20|TRBV10-1
TGCGCCAGCAGTGAGAGGCTTGGGACTAGCGGGTACGCGAACACCGGGGAGCTGTTTTTT
CASSERLGTSGYANTGELFF
>TRBD2|TRBJ2-1|NA|13|TRBV10-1
TGCGCCGGACGACTAGCGGATTACAATGAGCAGTTCTTC
CAGRLADYNEQFF
>TRBD1|TRBJ1-1|NA|14|TRBV28
TGTGCCAGCAGTTGGGGGGCAGGGGGCACTGAAGCTTTCTTT
CASSWGAGGTEAFF
>NA|TRBJ1-5|once|13|TRBV12-3/TRBV12-4
TGTGCCAGCAGTTTGGAGAGCAATCAGCCCCAGCATTTT
CASSLESNQPQHF
>NA|TRBJ2-3|NA|18|TRBV11-2
TGTGCCAGCAGCTTATTATTGGGTGGGCAGTTTAGCACAGATACGCAGTATTTT
CASSLLLGGQFSTDTQYF
>TRBD2|TRBJ2-1|NA|17|TRBV19
TGTGCCAGTAGTACCCTTTCGGCGGGAGGTACCTACAATGAGCAGTTCTTC
CASSTLSAGGTYNEQFF
>TRBD2|TRBJ2-1|NA|15|TRBV4-2
TGTGCCAGCAGCAAACTAGCGGGAAAAGGAAATGAGCAGTTCTTC
CASSKLAGKGNEQFF
>TRBD2|TRBJ2-1|few|16|TRBV7-2
TGTGCCAGCAGCTTCTACTTAGCGGGAGATTACAATGAGCAGTTCTTC
CASSFYLAGDYNEQFF
>TRBD2|TRBJ2-5|many|18|TRBV5-4
TGTGCCAGCAGCTCCAGGCCACAACTAGCGGGAGGCTGGGAGACCCAGTACTTC
CASSSRPQLAGGWETQYF
>TRBD1|TRBJ1-1|once|15|TRBV28
TGTGCCAGCTGGGGTGCAGGGGGCAGAGACACTGAAGCTTTCTTT
CASWGAGGRDTEAFF
>NA|TRBJ1-1|NA|14|TRBV29-1
TGCAGCGCCAGCGGTCCAGTCATGAACACTGAAGCTTTCTTT
CSASGPVMNTEAFF
>NA|TRBJ2-1|NA|15|TRBV5-6
TGTGCCAGCAGCCGAGGAGGGAGCTCCTACAATGAGCAGTTCTTC
CASSRGGSSYNEQFF
>NA|TRBJ2-7|NA|13|TRBV3-1/TRBV3-2
TGTGCCAGCAGCCGGACGGCGCGGGGCGAGCAGTACTTC
CASSRTARGEQYF
>NA|TRBJ1-3|NA|13|TRBV29-1
TGCAGCGTTGCAGGGGTAAATGGAAACACCATATATTTT
CSVAGVNGNTIYF
>NA|TRBJ2-4|NA|11|TRBV30
TGTGCCTGGTCGACAGTAAACATTCAGTACTTC
CAWSTVNIQYF
>NA|TRBJ2-3|NA|12|TRBV6-6
TGTGCCAGCTCGGACAGCCCAGATACGCAGTATTTT
CASSDSPDTQYF
>TRBD2|TRBJ2-1|NA|17|TRBV4-1
TGCGCCAGCAGCGAGGGGACTAGCGGCCTAGGGGGCAATGAGCAGTTCTTC
CASSEGTSGLGGNEQFF
>NA|TRBJ1-6|NA|13|TRBV12-3/TRBV12-4
TGTGCCAGCAGTTTGACAGATAATTCACCCCTCCACTTT
CASSLTDNSPLHF
>NA|TRBJ2-7|NA|13|TRBV28
TGTGCCAGCACCTCGACAGGTCCCTACGAGCAGTACTTC
CASTSTGPYEQYF
>NA|TRBJ2-5|NA|13|TRBV18
TGTGCCAGCTCACCCCGACAGGAAGAGACCCAGTACTTC
CASSPRQEETQYF
>NA|TRBJ2-3|NA|17|TRBV3-1/TRBV3-2
TGTGCCAGCAGCCAAGTCCGGATAGCGGAAGACACAGATACGCAGTATTTT
CASSQVRIAEDTDTQYF
>NA|TRBJ2-2|NA|15|TRBV27
TGTGCCAGCAGACCAACAGACACGAACACCGGGGAGCTGTTTTTT
CASRPTDTNTGELFF
>NA|TRBJ1-2|NA|13|TRBV2
TGTGCCAGCGTTACAACCTCTAACTATGGCTACACCTTC
CASVTTSNYGYTF
>NA|TRBJ2-1|once|12|TRBV11-2
TGTGCCAGCAGCCCAACAACGAATGAGCAGTTCTTC
CASSPTTNEQFF
>NA|TRBJ2-6|NA|16|TRBV9
TGTGCCAGCAGCCCCCAGGTCGGGGTTGGGGCCAACGTCCTGACTTTC
CASSPQVGVGANVLTF
>TRBD2|TRBJ2-7|NA|14|TRBV7-2
TGTGCCAGCAGCTTCGAAGGCGGGGGCTACGAGCAGTACTTC
CASSFEGGGYEQYF
>TRBD1|TRBJ2-6|NA|16|TRBV20-1
TGCAGTGCAAGTGACAGGGGCGCCTCTGGGGCCAACGTCCTGACTTTC
CSASDRGASGANVLTF
>TRBD2|TRBJ2-1|NA|20|TRBV24-1
TGTGCCACCAGTGACTACCCCGGGACTAGCGGGAGAGGGGGGTTGAGTGAGCAGTTCTTC
CATSDYPGTSGRGGLSEQFF
>TRBD2|TRBJ2-5|NA|13|TRBV19
TGTGCCAGTAGATACGGGGGGGCAGAGACCCAGTACTTC
CASRYGGAETQYF
>TRBD1|TRBJ2-5|NA|15|TRBV5-1
TGCGCCAGCAGCTCACTGGGACAGCTACAAGAGACCCAGTACTTC
CASSSLGQLQETQYF
>TRBD2|TRBJ2-5|NA|13|TRBV4-1
TGCGCCAGCAGCTCCGGACTAGAGGAGACCCAGTACTTC
CASSSGLEETQYF
>NA|TRBJ2-1|NA|14|TRBV2
TGTGCCAGCAGTGAACTAGTTAAAGGCAATGAGCAGTTCTTC
CASSELVKGNEQFF
>NA|TRBJ2-1|NA|16|TRBV5-1
TGCGCCAGCAGCCCCAGGCCTCAAACGGGGAACAATGAGCAGTTCTTC
CASSPRPQTGNNEQFF
>NA|TRBJ2-3|NA|17|TRBV5-1
TGCGCCAGCAGCTTGCGTTTCCTGGGAGGTGTCACAGATACGCAGTATTTT
CASSLRFLGGVTDTQYF
>NA|TRBJ2-5|NA|14|TRBV2
TGTGCCAGCAGTGGAACAGGGAATGAGGAGACCCAGTACTTC
CASSGTGNEETQYF
>NA|TRBJ2-4|NA|16|TRBV13
TGTGCCAGCAGCTCCAGAGGACAGTTAGCCAAAAACATTCAGTACTTC
CASSSRGQLAKNIQYF
>NA|TRBJ1-2|NA|13|TRBV12-3/TRBV12-4
TGTGCCAGCAGTTTTCGTCCTAACTATGGCTACACCTTC
CASSFRPNYGYTF
>TRBD2|TRBJ2-1|NA|15|TRBV7-3
TGTGCCAGCAGTACCGGGACTAGCGGTTACAATGAGCAGTTCTTC
CASSTGTSGYNEQFF
>TRBD2|TRBJ2-5|NA|14|TRBV5-8
TGTGCCAGCAGCTCGGGGGGACTTCAAGAGACCCAGTACTTC
CASSSGGLQETQYF
>NA|TRBJ2-7|NA|14|TRBV27
TGTGCCAGCAGTCCGTTCACAGGGTACGGCGAGCAGTACTTC
CASSPFTGYGEQYF
>NA|TRBJ2-7|NA|13|TRBV15
TGTGCCACCAGCAGAGAACAGGGCTACGAGCAGTACTTC
CATSREQGYEQYF
>TRBD1|TRBJ1-5|NA|14|TRBV6-5
TGTGCCAGCAGGGGACAGGCACTTGTTCAGCCCCAGCATTTT
CASRGQALVQPQHF
>NA|TRBJ1-6|NA|15|TRBV7-2
TGTGCCAGCAGCGGCCGACAGGCCCATAATTCACCCCTCCACTTT
CASSGRQAHNSPLHF
>TRBD2|TRBJ2-7|NA|16|TRBV28
TGTGCCAGCAGTTCTCAATCGGGACTAGCGACGCGCGAGCAGTACTTC
CASSSQSGLATREQYF
>TRBD1|TRBJ2-1|NA|15|TRBV5-1
TGCGCCAGCAGACTTGACAGGGGAGTTTACAATGAGCAGTTCTTC
CASRLDRGVYNEQFF
>TRBD2|TRBJ2-7|NA|16|TRBV3-1/TRBV3-2
TGTGCCAGCAGCCAAGTTTCCCGGGAGGCCTCCTACGAGCAGTACTTC
CASSQVSREASYEQYF
>TRBD1|TRBJ2-7|NA|12|TRBV10-1
TGCGCCAGCAGTGTAACAGGGGGCGAGCAGTACTTC
CASSVTGGEQYF
>TRBD1|TRBJ2-7|NA|13|TRBV20-1
TGCAGTGCTAGTATACAGGGGGCCTACGAGCAGTACTTC
CSASIQGAYEQYF